This entry concerns a single TCR beta chain. The data were produced by immunoSEQ multiplex PCR, yet TCRdb's version contains in-frame clones alone and is incomplete. The profile shows over 2 million clones, less than 95% of them singletons. The data were taken from a study of shared clonotypes between healthy human individuals. The CDR3 length is 15 residues. Trimming shortened V by 1 base and J by 1 base, and 9 bases separated the two germline ends. Looked up from germline, CDR1 is SGHRS and CDR2 is YFSETQ. Sequenced: naive CD4+ T cells from PBMCs. Subset here: CD45RA+ positively selected. The clonotype was recovered from a man between 18 and 29 years old in good health. Some clones in this sample may be carry-over from other donors' samples. V is TRBV5-1 and J is TRBJ2-1, with D possibly matching TRBD2 (5 bases). As DNA, the CDR3 is TGCGCCAGCAGCTTGTCTAGCAAGTCCTACAATGAGCAGTTCTTC. Protein product: CASSLSSKSYNEQFF.